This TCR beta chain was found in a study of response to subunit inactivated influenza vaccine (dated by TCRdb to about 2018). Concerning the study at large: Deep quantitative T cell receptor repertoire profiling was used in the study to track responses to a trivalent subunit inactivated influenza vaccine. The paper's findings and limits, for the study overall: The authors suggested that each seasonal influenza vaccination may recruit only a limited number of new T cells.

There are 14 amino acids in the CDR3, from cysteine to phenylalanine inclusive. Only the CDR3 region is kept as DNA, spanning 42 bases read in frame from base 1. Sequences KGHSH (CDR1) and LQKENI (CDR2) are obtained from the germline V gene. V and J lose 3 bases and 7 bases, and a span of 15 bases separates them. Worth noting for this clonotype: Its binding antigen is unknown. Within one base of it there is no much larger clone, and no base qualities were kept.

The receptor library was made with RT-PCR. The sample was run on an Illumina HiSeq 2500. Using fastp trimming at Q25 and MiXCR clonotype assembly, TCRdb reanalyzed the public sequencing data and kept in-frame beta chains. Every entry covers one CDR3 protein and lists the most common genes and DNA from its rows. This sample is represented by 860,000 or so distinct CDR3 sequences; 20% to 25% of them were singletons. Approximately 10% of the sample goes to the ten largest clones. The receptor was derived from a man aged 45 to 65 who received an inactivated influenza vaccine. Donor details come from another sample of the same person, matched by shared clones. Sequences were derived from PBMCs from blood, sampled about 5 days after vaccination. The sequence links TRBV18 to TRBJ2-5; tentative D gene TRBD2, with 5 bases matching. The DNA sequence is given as TGTGCCAGCTCACCTCCGGACTTAATCGGGACCCAGTACTTC. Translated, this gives CASSPPDLIGTQYF.